The next 9 T cell receptor beta chains were all read from a single sample in a study of OX40 agonist ivuxolimab in advanced cancers. Assay used: immunoSEQ multiplex PCR; TCRdb lists only in-frame clones, some missing. Here the sample spans around 76,000 clones, more than 75% being singletons. Here the sequenced sample was CD4+ or CD8+ T cells sorted from blood, taken in a trial of the OX40 agonist ivuxolimab. These receptors originate from an adult with an advanced solid tumor such as melanoma, head and neck, liver or kidney cancer.

The chain employs TRBV7-2 and TRBJ2-2, with D unclear. The CDR3 sequence is 14 residues long. Trimming removed 5 bases at V and 5 bases at J, with 12 bases between. Germline CDR1 is SGHTA and CDR2 is FQGNSA. Here the CDR3 DNA reads TGTGCCAGCAGCCCGACCGTTGTGACCGGGGAGCTGTTTTTT. This codes for CASSPTVVTGELFF.

This sequence joins TRBV6-5 and TRBJ2-6; tentatively, D is TRBD2 (5 bases). Germline V gives CDR1 MNHEY, CDR2 SVGAGI. Trimming cost V 6 bases and J 4 bases, with 13 bases left between them. The CDR3 length is 15 residues. The CDR3 nucleotides read TGTGCCAGCAGCCCGGGAAGCTCAGGGGCCAACGTCCTGACTTTC. It is translated as CASSPGSSGANVLTF.

The chain uses TRBV28 and TRBJ1-6; D gene ambiguous. The CDR3 contains 15 residues. Germline V gene lookup returns CDR1 MDHEN and CDR2 SYDVKM. V lost 3 bases and J 7 bases, leaving 13 bases between the germline ends. In DNA form, the CDR3 reads TGTGCCAGCAGTTTTGTTGGGCCGGGGAATTCACCCCTCCACTTT. This gives the protein CASSFVGPGNSPLHF.

This clone was observed once. The chain couples TRBV10-3 to TRBJ1-1; D unclear. V lost 0 bases, J lost 10 bases, and 15 bases lay in between. The CDR3 consists of 14 residues. Germline lookup yields CDR1 ENHRY and CDR2 SYGVKD. CDR3 sequence reads: CAISESAPEGGAFF. CDR3 nucleotides: TGTGCCATCAGTGAGTCGGCCCCGGAGGGAGGAGCTTTCTTT.

The rearrangement uses TRBV6-1 and TRBJ1-5, with a possible D match to TRBD1 (5 bases). The CDR3 runs 15 residues. Germline CDR1 and CDR2: MNHNS and SASEGT. The ends were cut back, 6 bases at V and 3 bases at J, with 15 bases in the middle. This CDR3 reads CASSKERGDNQPQHF. In nucleotides, the CDR3 is TGTGCCAGCAGCAAGGAGCGGGGCGACAATCAGCCCCAGCATTTT.

This chain uses TRBV25-1 with TRBJ2-5; 10 nucleotides agree with TRBD1. In germline, CDR1 is MGHDK, CDR2 SYGVNS. The CDR3 has 17 amino acids. V shed 3 bases, J shed 5 bases, and the junction held 12 bases outside the gene matches. The DNA of the CDR3 is TGTGCCAGCAGTGATTCGTTGAGGACAGGGGGGCTGGAGACCCAGTACTTC. Protein sequence: CASSDSLRTGGLETQYF.

The chain combines TRBV19 with TRBJ1-1; the D is unclear. The germline V gene encodes CDR1 LNHDA and CDR2 SQIVND (reference sequence). Trimming removed 2 bases from V and 1 base from J, with 5 bases in between. The CDR3 length is 13 residues. This CDR3 reads CASSIRKNTEAFF. CDR3 nucleotide sequence: TGTGCCAGTAGTATAAGGAAGAACACTGAAGCTTTCTTT. Together with reference TRBV19 and TRBJ1-1, the CDR3 gives the full variable domain: DGGITQSPKYLFRKEGQNVTLSCEQNLNHDAMYWYRQDPGQGLRLIYYSQIVNDFQKGDIAEGYSVSREKKESFPLTVTSAQKNPTAFYLCASSIRKNTEAFFGQGTRLTVV.

The rearrangement joins TRBV29-1 to TRBJ2-2; 7 bases agree with TRBD2. CDR3 size: 11 residues. CDR1 is SQVTM and CDR2 is ANQGSEA in the germline V gene. The trim removed 5 bases at V and 6 bases at J, leaving 0 bases unmatched. The CDR3 loop is CSVREAGELFF. For the CDR3, the DNA is TGCAGCGTTCGGGAGGCCGGGGAGCTGTTTTTT.

The chain recombines TRBV5-8 with TRBJ2-3; 11 bases match TRBD2. The CDR3 sequence is 16 residues long. From germline, CDR1 is SGHTS and CDR2 YDEGEE. With V trimmed by 4 bases and J by 2 bases, 6 bases remained unmatched. The CDR3 here is CASSLGTSGYTDTQYF. The CDR3 coding sequence is TGTGCCAGCAGCCTTGGGACTAGCGGATACACAGATACGCAGTATTTT.